One and the same sample provided the 21 T cell receptor beta chains below, sequenced in a study of Ad26.COV2.S vaccination and SARS-CoV-2 variants. The treatment was: approximately 18 received Ad26.COV2.S at low or high dose, single or two shots; about 5 received placebo; per-sample allocation not given. The samples date from day 63 after the first vaccine or placebo injection. Data came from immunoSEQ multiplex PCR; TCRdb stores just in-frame clones and leaves some out. Of 200,000 to 300,000 clones in the sample, roughly 87% are singletons; the top ten hold roughly 3%. Sequenced material: peripheral blood, taken in a trial of Ad26.COV2.S vaccine versus placebo. These receptors all stem from a person between 18 and 65 years old who received the Ad26.COV2.S COVID-19 vaccine or a placebo.

This chain connects TRBV10-3 to TRBJ2-3; perhaps D is TRBD1 or TRBD2 (5 bases each). Deletions cut 3 bases from V and 0 bases from J, with 10 bases between. The CDR3 has 15 residues. Germline loops: CDR1 ENHRY, CDR2 SYGVKD. Here the CDR3 reads CAISDRGSSTDTQYF. The DNA for the CDR3 is TGTGCCATCAGTGATCGGGGCAGTAGCACAGATACGCAGTATTTT.

The gene calls are TRBV27 and TRBJ1-6; D gene uncertain. With 2 bases removed from V and 6 bases from J, the gap between germline ends came to 11 bases. This CDR3 is 15 amino acids long. From germline, CDR1 is MNHEY and CDR2 SMNVEV (reference sequence). The CDR3 here is CASSLTRLSNSPLHF. The CDR3 nucleotides read TGTGCCAGCAGTTTAACCAGGCTAAGTAATTCACCCCTCCACTTT.

This clone occurred once. The rearrangement links TRBV20-1 to TRBJ2-1, with a possible D match to TRBD2 (6 bases). Deletions cut 3 bases from V and 0 bases from J, with 15 bases between. The germline V gene has CDR1 DFQATT and CDR2 SNEGSKA (reference sequence). The CDR3 covers 16 residues. The CDR3 DNA sequence: TGCAGTGCTAGTATAAGCGGGCTGAGCTCCTACAATGAGCAGTTCTTC. Its translation is CSASISGLSSYNEQFF.

The chain combines TRBV2 with TRBJ2-7; D not certain. CDR1 and CDR2 from the germline V gene are SNHLY and FYNNEI. The CDR3 consists of 12 residues. Trimming pared 4 bases from V and 5 bases from J, leaving 9 bases between. The CDR3 loop is CASSVTLDEQYF. Written as DNA, the CDR3 is TGTGCCAGCAGTGTAACCCTGGACGAGCAGTACTTC.

V and J are TRBV14 and TRBJ1-6; D call uncertain. V lost 4 bases and J 5 bases, leaving 6 bases between the germline ends. From germline, CDR1 is SGHDN and CDR2 FVKESK. The length of the CDR3 is 13 residues. The CDR3 here is CASSPFNNSPLHF. CDR3 DNA: TGTGCCAGCAGCCCATTTAATAATTCACCCCTCCACTTT. Complete variable domain (other parts from reference TRBV14 and TRBJ1-6): EAGVTQFPSHSVIEKGQTVTLRCDPISGHDNLYWYRRVMGKEIKFLLHFVKESKQDESGMPNNRFLAERTGGTYSTLKVQPAELEDSGVYFCASSPFNNSPLHFGNGTRLTVT.

This chain's CDR3 is CASSEGGRRAKNIQYF. CDR3 bases: TGTGCCAGCAGTGAGGGGGGACGGAGAGCCAAAAACATTCAGTACTTC. This chain connects TRBV2 to TRBJ2-4, with a possible D match to TRBD2 (6 bases). The germline V and J ends were trimmed by 3 bases and 0 bases, with 12 bases remaining between them. The CDR3 contains 16 residues. Germline V gene lookup returns CDR1 SNHLY and CDR2 FYNNEI.

V usage is TRBV19 and J usage is TRBJ2-1, with 9 bases identical to TRBD1. Germline CDR1 LNHDA, CDR2 SQIVND (reference sequence). The CDR3 is 16 amino acids. After removal of 1 base from V and 4 bases from J, the junction contained 5 bases not matched to a gene. CDR3 DNA: TGTGCCAGTAGTATAGCTCGGGACAGGGTTTACAATGAGCAGTTCTTC. Protein: CASSIARDRVYNEQFF.

This chain joins TRBV7-3 and TRBJ2-3; D possibly corresponds to TRBD2 (6 bases). Per the germline V gene, CDR1 is SGHTA and CDR2 is FQGTGA. CDR3 length: 15 residues. Trimming took 5 bases from V and 2 from J, leaving 14 bases between them. This chain's CDR3 is CASSRLGGFTDTQYF. CDR3 in DNA: TGTGCCAGCAGCCGACTCGGGGGATTCACAGATACGCAGTATTTT.

This chain links TRBV6-2 or TRBV6-3 with TRBJ2-7, with 9 bases lining up with TRBD1. The CDR3 totals 14 residues. V gave up 5 bases and J gave up 7 bases; unmatched junction bases: 9. Germline V lookup: CDR1 MNHEY, CDR2 SVGEGT. The CDR3 nucleotides read TGTGCCAGCAGTAACCGGGACAGGGTTATTGAGCAGTACGTC. This translates into CASSNRDRVIEQYV.

This clone was counted between two and nine times. The CDR3 loop is CASSSTASYGYTF. CDR3 nucleotides: TGTGCCAGCAGCTCGACAGCGTCCTATGGCTACACCTTC. The chain is built from TRBV7-2 and TRBJ1-2; a possible D gene is TRBD1 (5 bases). Per germline, CDR1 SGHTA and CDR2 FQGNSA. The CDR3 sequence is 13 residues long. V was clipped by 4 bases and J by 4 bases, with 10 bases between them. The entire variable domain, with the rest obtained from reference TRBV7-2 and TRBJ1-2, is as follows: GAGVSQSPSNKVTEKGKDVELRCDPISGHTALYWYRQSLGQGLEFLIYFQGNSAPDKSGLPSDRFSAERTGGSVSTLTIQRTQQEDSAVYLCASSSTASYGYTFGSGTRLTVV.

The chain carries TRBV6-2 or TRBV6-3 and TRBJ1-2; D uncertain. This CDR3 has 13 amino acids. Germline lookup yields CDR1 MNHEY and CDR2 SVGEGT. Trimming left V 3 bases short and J 8 bases short, with 13 bases between. CDR3 residues: CASSYGRSGGYTF. The CDR3 region has the DNA TGTGCCAGCAGTTATGGTCGGTCTGGCGGCTACACCTTC.

The rearrangement joins TRBV7-2 to TRBJ1-2; tentative D call: TRBD1 (6 bases). The CDR3 sequence is 14 residues long. In germline, CDR1 is SGHTA, CDR2 FQGNSA. Trimming cost V 3 bases and J 0 bases, with 8 bases left between them. CDR3 amino acids: CASSFDRSNYGYTF. CDR3 DNA: TGTGCCAGCAGCTTCGACAGGTCTAACTATGGCTACACCTTC.

The chain employs TRBV4-1 and TRBJ1-5; D perhaps matches TRBD1 (5 bases). Trimming left V 0 bases short and J 2 bases short, with 20 bases between. The CDR3 consists of 19 residues. Per the germline V gene, CDR1 is MGHRA and CDR2 is YSYEKL. CDR3 protein: CASSQDLVVGAGGNQPQHF. For the CDR3, the DNA is TGCGCCAGCAGCCAAGATTTAGTGGTAGGGGCGGGGGGCAATCAGCCCCAGCATTTT.

This chain connects TRBV18 to TRBJ2-7; TRBD1 matches at 9 bases. Germline CDR1 KGHSH, CDR2 LQKENI. CDR3 size: 16 residues. With V trimmed by 2 bases and J by 2 bases, 7 bases remained unmatched. CDR3 nucleotides: TGTGCCAGCTCACCAAGGTTGACAGGGGGGCCCTACGAGCAGTACTTC. Translation: CASSPRLTGGPYEQYF.

A remark on this clone: This sample includes further DNA sequences coding for the same CDR3. The J gene is TRBJ2-1, the V gene TRBV27; D is unresolved. Germline loops: CDR1 MNHEY, CDR2 SMNVEV (reference sequence). Trimming removed 6 bases at V and 0 bases at J, with 12 bases between. The CDR3 totals 15 residues. The CDR3 is CASSLGVSSYNEQFF. The CDR3 DNA follows: TGTGCCAGCAGCCTTGGAGTGTCCTCCTACAATGAGCAGTTCTTC.

This clone was picked up a small number of times. In nucleotides, the CDR3 is TGTGCCAGCAGCCAGGGATACACTAACACTGAAGCTTTCTTT. Translated, it gives CASSQGYTNTEAFF. This chain connects TRBV3-1 (or the pseudogene TRBV3-2) to TRBJ1-1; D gene uncertain. Trimming pared 3 bases from V and 2 bases from J, leaving 10 bases between. There are 14 residues in the CDR3. Per the germline V gene, CDR1 is LGHDT and CDR2 is YNNKEL (reference sequence).

The chain employs TRBV6-6 and TRBJ2-5; D gene unclear. Germline V CDR1 and CDR2: MNHNY, SVGAGI (reference sequence). The CDR3 loop spans 14 amino acids. The ends were cut back, 2 bases at V and 5 bases at J, with 12 bases in the middle. CDR3 loop: CASSYRNQVETQYF. The CDR3 region has the DNA TGTGCCAGCAGTTACAGGAACCAGGTGGAGACCCAGTACTTC.

This chain links TRBV11-2 with TRBJ2-1; a weak D match, TRBD2 (6 bases). CDR3 size: 14 residues. V lost 2 bases and J 6 bases, leaving 11 bases between the germline ends. Looked up from germline, CDR1 is SGHAT and CDR2 is FQNNGV. The CDR3 bases are TGTGCCAGCAGCTTAAGTGGCGGGACCAATGAGCAGTTCTTC. Translation gives CASSLSGGTNEQFF.

This clone was picked up one time. The CDR3 reads CASSQAQGGGNQPQHF. The CDR3 DNA follows: TGCGCCAGCAGCCAAGCACAAGGGGGCGGCAATCAGCCCCAGCATTTT. The J gene is TRBJ1-5, the V gene TRBV4-1; 7 nucleotides align to TRBD1. The CDR3 length is 16 residues. The ends lost 1 base at V and 2 bases at J; junction bases unmatched: 5. CDR1 is MGHRA and CDR2 is YSYEKL in the germline V gene.

DNA for the CDR3: TGTGCCAGCTCCCCGACAGGGAACTATGGCTACACCTTC. Translated, it gives CASSPTGNYGYTF. This chain joins TRBV18 and TRBJ1-2; 7 positions match TRBD1. Trimming took 6 bases from V and 2 from J; bases not matched to a gene: 3. Germline V gene sequence: CDR1 KGHSH, CDR2 LQKENI. This CDR3 comprises 13 residues.

The V and J genes are TRBV4-2 and TRBJ2-7; D possibly corresponds to TRBD1 (7 bases). The germline gives CDR1 LGHNA, CDR2 YNFKEQ. Trimming pared 1 base from V and 6 bases from J, leaving 16 bases between. This CDR3 contains 15 residues. The CDR3 region is CASSQGGQGGGEQYF. CDR3 DNA sequence: TGTGCCAGCAGCCAAGGGGGTCAGGGGGGAGGCGAGCAGTACTTC.